This TCR beta chain was recorded in a study of graft-versus-host responses after intestinal transplantation. Across the whole study: Every transplant recipient was induced with anti-thymocyte globulin, then maintained on tacrolimus and steroids for two to four years.

Each mixed lymphocyte reaction held approximately 200,000 CFSE-labeled responders and approximately 200,000 irradiated violet-dye-labeled stimulators. Findings of the study overall: Some patients had graft-donor T cell macrochimerism. In their allografts, the ratios of graft-versus-host to host-versus-graft T cell clones were high. Marrow from the recipient contained GvH clones, some of which had appeared first in ileum or blood.

Some clones are missing from TCRdb's copy, which holds only in-frame ones; the method was immunoSEQ multiplex PCR. This table has some 22,000 clones, approximately 40% appearing once. The TCR comes from a human patient who received an intestinal transplant. Sample: alloreactive CD8+ T cells from a mixed lymphocyte reaction culture, taken before intestinal transplant. Sample subset: CFSE-low proliferating T cells sorted from roughly six-day pre-transplant mixed lymphocyte reaction (GvH or HvG direction).

CDR3 in DNA: TGTGCCACCAGCAGAGTTAAAGGGAAGGTTTATGGCTACACCTTC. Translated, it gives CATSRVKGKVYGYTF. The V call is TRBV15, the J call TRBJ1-2; unclear D gene. Deletions cut 1 base from V and 5 bases from J, with 14 bases between. CDR1 is LNHNV and CDR2 is YYDKDF in the germline V gene (reference sequence). This CDR3 is 15 amino acids long.